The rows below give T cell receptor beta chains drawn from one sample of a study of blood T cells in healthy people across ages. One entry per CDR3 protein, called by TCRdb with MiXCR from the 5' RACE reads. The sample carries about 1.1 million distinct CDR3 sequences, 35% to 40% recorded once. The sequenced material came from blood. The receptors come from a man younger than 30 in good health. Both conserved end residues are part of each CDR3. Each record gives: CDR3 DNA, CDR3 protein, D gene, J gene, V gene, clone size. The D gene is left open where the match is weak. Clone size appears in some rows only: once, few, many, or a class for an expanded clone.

TGTGCCAGCAGCCGTAGGACGAGTCCTAGCACAGATACGCAGTATTTT,CASSRRTSPSTDTQYF,NA,TRBJ2-3,TRBV7-8,few
TGTGCCAGCAGCGACAGGGGTGGGGGTGAAAAACTGTTTTTT,CASSDRGGGEKLFF,TRBD1,TRBJ1-4,TRBV6-6,NA
TGTGCCAGCACCGTACTAGCGGGGGGGGCAAATACGCAGTATTTT,CASTVLAGGANTQYF,TRBD2,TRBJ2-3,TRBV7-3,NA
TGCGCCAGCAGCTCAGAACAGGGACTTACGGAGGGCTACACCTTC,CASSSEQGLTEGYTF,NA,TRBJ1-2,TRBV5-1,NA
TGTGCCAGCAGTGGCCTGGATACGCAGTATTTT,CASSGLDTQYF,NA,TRBJ2-3,TRBV2,many
TGTGCCAGCAGCCAAGATCTTTGGGTTTCGGGCACAGATACGCAGTATTTT,CASSQDLWVSGTDTQYF,NA,TRBJ2-3,TRBV14,NA
TGTGCCAGCAGCCTCTACGACGGCTCTGGAAACACCATATATTTT,CASSLYDGSGNTIYF,NA,TRBJ1-3,TRBV12-3/TRBV12-4,NA
TGTGCCAGCGTGGGCGGTGCCTACGAGCAGTACTTC,CASVGGAYEQYF,NA,TRBJ2-7,TRBV28,NA
TGTGCCAGCAGTTTTTCCGGGACAGGGCCCAATCAGCCCCAGCATTTT,CASSFSGTGPNQPQHF,TRBD1,TRBJ1-5,TRBV27,NA
TGTGCCAGCAGCTTGTATGTAAGGGCCGGAGCTTTCTTT,CASSLYVRAGAFF,NA,TRBJ1-1,TRBV7-2,NA
TGTGCCAGTAGTGCATTGCGGGCTAGCGGGGCCAGACAGTTCTTC,CASSALRASGARQFF,TRBD2,TRBJ2-1,TRBV19,few
TGCGCCAGCAGCCAACGGTCAGGTCACTACAATGAGCAGTTCTTC,CASSQRSGHYNEQFF,NA,TRBJ2-1,TRBV4-3,NA
TGTGCCAGCAGTTACGCCGGTAACGAGGACTATGGCTACACCTTC,CASSYAGNEDYGYTF,NA,TRBJ1-2,TRBV6-5,NA
TGTGCCAGCAGTCAATCTAGCGGGGGGAGCTCCTACAATGAGCAGTTCTTC,CASSQSSGGSSYNEQFF,TRBD2,TRBJ2-1,TRBV28,NA
TGCAGTGCATACAGGGCCGGGGACACTGAAGCTTTCTTT,CSAYRAGDTEAFF,NA,TRBJ1-1,TRBV20-1,NA
TGTGCCAGCAGTTACGAAAGGGGGATACGTGGCTACACCTTC,CASSYERGIRGYTF,NA,TRBJ1-2,TRBV6-5,NA
TGTGCCAGCAGTTACTCGAGAATCTATGGCTACACCTTC,CASSYSRIYGYTF,NA,TRBJ1-2,TRBV6-2/TRBV6-3,NA
TGTGCCAGCAGTCTGGGGGACAGCAATGAGCAGTACTTC,CASSLGDSNEQYF,TRBD1,TRBJ2-7,TRBV5-6,NA
TGTGCCAGCAGTTCCGGGACAATCTTGAATGGGCAGTTCTTC,CASSSGTILNGQFF,NA,TRBJ2-1,TRBV12-3/TRBV12-4,NA
TGTGCCAGCAGCCCTCGACAGGGGGCGAATACGCAGTATTTT,CASSPRQGANTQYF,TRBD1,TRBJ2-3,TRBV7-2,NA
TGTGCCAGCAGCTTGACGGGCATTGCGGACACCATATATTTT,CASSLTGIADTIYF,NA,TRBJ1-3,TRBV5-8,NA
TGTGCCAGTATAGTCGGACAGGGCTATGGCTACACCTTC,CASIVGQGYGYTF,TRBD1,TRBJ1-2,TRBV12-3/TRBV12-4,few
TGTGCCACGTGGAGACAGGGAGGGGAGCAGTTCTTC,CATWRQGGEQFF,NA,TRBJ2-1,TRBV10-3,NA
TGCAGCGCCCCCACCACCACCGGGACAGTCTATGGCTACACCTTC,CSAPTTTGTVYGYTF,TRBD1,TRBJ1-2,TRBV29-1,few
TGTGCCAGCAGCAAATCTATGGAGGTAATGAACACTGAAGCTTTCTTT,CASSKSMEVMNTEAFF,NA,TRBJ1-1,TRBV21-1,NA
TGTGCCAGCAGCCCCACAGGGGGCATTGGAGGGGGGACTGAAGCTTTCTTT,CASSPTGGIGGGTEAFF,TRBD1,TRBJ1-1,TRBV9,NA
TGTGCCAGCAGTTACTCGAACTTTAATGGCTACACCTTC,CASSYSNFNGYTF,NA,TRBJ1-2,TRBV6-5,many
TGTGCCAGCAGCCAAGAATGGCTAGCGGGGGCTCTCAATGAGCAGTACTTC,CASSQEWLAGALNEQYF,TRBD2,TRBJ2-7,TRBV4-2,NA
TGTGCCAGCGCGGGTCTCCTGGAGCAGTACTTC,CASAGLLEQYF,NA,TRBJ2-4,TRBV27,NA
TGTGCCAGCAGTTACGGAACAGGGGGAAAGAGTACTGAAGCTTTCTTT,CASSYGTGGKSTEAFF,TRBD1,TRBJ1-1,TRBV6-6,few
TGTGCCAGCAGCCAAGTGCCATTGGGCAGGGTGAATCAGACCCAGCATTTT,CASSQVPLGRVNQTQHF,NA,TRBJ1-5,TRBV4-2,NA
TGCGCCAGCAGCCATTCACAATCTTCAGAGACCCAGTACTTC,CASSHSQSSETQYF,NA,TRBJ2-5,TRBV4-3,NA
TGCGCCAGCGGACCCACAGGGGCGCGCACTGAAGCTTTCTTT,CASGPTGARTEAFF,TRBD1,TRBJ1-1,TRBV4-1,few
TGCGCCAGCAGCCAGGCAGCGGCCTCCTACAATGAGCAGTTCTTC,CASSQAAASYNEQFF,NA,TRBJ2-1,TRBV5-1,few
TGTGCCAGTAGTATCCAGGGAGTCCCAGATACGCAGTATTTT,CASSIQGVPDTQYF,NA,TRBJ2-3,TRBV19,NA
TGTGCCAGCAGTTTATCTTTAATTTCACCCCTCCACTTT,CASSLSLISPLHF,NA,TRBJ1-6,TRBV27,few
TGCAGCGTTGATTATACAGGGAAGGAGACCCAGTACTTC,CSVDYTGKETQYF,NA,TRBJ2-5,TRBV29-1,few
TGCAGTGCTCAAGACCCGCAGCGTAAGGCCGGGGAGCTGTTTTTT,CSAQDPQRKAGELFF,NA,TRBJ2-2,TRBV20-1,NA
TGTGCCAGCAGGAAGCTTGACAGGGGAGCTAACTATGGCTACACCTTC,CASRKLDRGANYGYTF,TRBD1,TRBJ1-2,TRBV7-9,NA